These 15 T cell receptor beta chains were sequenced from one sample in a study of blood T cell repertoires in COVID-19. Produced via immunoSEQ multiplex PCR; TCRdb's table is partial and in-frame only. The data contain roughly 240,000 clones, approximately 86% of them singletons. Sample: peripheral blood. The receptors were sampled from a woman aged 25 to 45 who had recovered from COVID-19.

The chain has TRBV6-2 or TRBV6-3 and TRBJ1-1, with TRBD1 matching over 8 bases. CDR1 is MNHEY, CDR2 SVGEGT, per germline. V dropped 7 bases and J dropped 5; count of bases not matched to a gene: 12. This CDR3 comprises 15 residues. This CDR3 reads CASIPGGRGRTEAFF. In nucleotides, the CDR3 is TGTGCCAGCATCCCGGGTGGCAGGGGGCGGACTGAAGCTTTCTTT.

This clone has just one count. The same CDR3 also results from other DNA sequences found in this sample. The V call is TRBV7-2, the J call TRBJ2-2; unclear D gene. Germline-derived CDR1 and CDR2 are SGHTA and FQGNSA. The CDR3 totals 17 residues. V was clipped by 1 base and J by 7 bases, with 19 bases between them. DNA of the CDR3: TGTGCCAGCAGCTTAGATCGTCCTATTACTACGGACGGGGAGCTGTTTTTT. This gives the protein CASSLDRPITTDGELFF.

This clone was detected once. This chain joins TRBV6-1 and TRBJ2-5; TRBD2 aligns across 9 bases. Germline CDR1 and CDR2: MNHNS and SASEGT. J lost 3 bases, V lost 3 bases, and 5 bases had no gene match. The CDR3 sequence is 15 residues long. The CDR3 coding sequence is TGTGCCAGCAGTGATTGGTCTAGCGGGGAAGAGACCCAGTACTTC. As protein: CASSDWSSGEETQYF.

The V and J genes are TRBV10-2 and TRBJ1-4; the D is unclear. CDR1 and CDR2 from the germline V gene are WSHSY and SAAADI. This CDR3 spans 15 amino acids. V dropped 0 bases and J dropped 3 bases, with 8 bases sitting between them. This chain's CDR3 is CASSESVQPNEKLFF. The DNA of the CDR3 is TGCGCCAGCAGTGAGTCGGTACAGCCTAATGAAAAACTGTTTTTT.

The CDR3 nucleotides read TGTGCCAGCAGTGAGCGCTCTAACTATGGCTACACCTTC. It yields the protein CASSERSNYGYTF. The chain couples TRBV2 to TRBJ1-2; no definite D call. Germline loops: CDR1 SNHLY, CDR2 FYNNEI. This CDR3 is 13 amino acids long. V lost 3 bases to trimming and J lost 0 bases, with 5 bases between them.

The CDR3 DNA follows: TGTGCCAGCACACTAACAGGGAATTACGAGCAGTACTTC. Encoded protein: CASTLTGNYEQYF. The chain is built from TRBV2 and TRBJ2-7, with D perhaps matching TRBD1 (6 bases). V was clipped by 7 bases and J by 4 bases, with 14 bases between them. From germline, CDR1 is SNHLY and CDR2 FYNNEI. The CDR3 totals 13 residues.

The chain has TRBV7-9 and TRBJ2-2; perhaps TRBD1 as D (5 bases). The CDR3 length is 14 residues. The V gene lost 4 bases and the J gene lost 2 bases, with 8 bases spanning the gap. The germline gives CDR1 SEHNR, CDR2 FQNEAQ (reference sequence). Here the CDR3 DNA reads TGTGCCAGCAGCTCGACAGAAAACACCGGGGAGCTGTTTTTT. Translating gives CASSSTENTGELFF.

J is TRBJ2-7 and V is TRBV19, with TRBD1 matching 9 bases. The germline CDR1 and CDR2 sequences are LNHDA and SQIVND (reference sequence). Losses at the gene ends were 3 bases for V and 7 bases for J; bases not matched to a gene: 10. The CDR3 runs 15 residues. Here the CDR3 reads CASSIPSDRGLEQYF. The CDR3 bases are TGTGCCAGTAGTATCCCCTCTGACAGGGGGTTGGAGCAGTACTTC.

J is TRBJ2-7 and V is TRBV5-5, with D possibly being TRBD1 (5 bases). CDR1 and CDR2 from the germline V gene are SGHKS and YYEKEE (reference sequence). CDR3 length equals 13 residues. Trimming took off 0 bases at V and 4 bases at J, with 8 bases between the two ends. The CDR3 coding sequence is TGTGCCAGCAGCTTGGTGGCAGGGTACGAGCAGTACTTC. Translated, it gives CASSLVAGYEQYF.

This chain joins TRBV20-1 and TRBJ1-1; no reliable D call. V shed 4 bases and J shed 2 bases, with 5 bases lying between them. The CDR3 consists of 11 residues. From germline, CDR1 is DFQATT and CDR2 SNEGSKA (reference sequence). The CDR3 protein is CSAKTNTEAFF. For the CDR3, the DNA is TGCAGTGCTAAGACTAACACTGAAGCTTTCTTT.

The chain carries TRBV3-1 (or the pseudogene TRBV3-2) and TRBJ2-3; 8 bases fit TRBD2. This CDR3 has 15 residues. V shed 4 bases, J shed 3 bases, and the junction held 6 bases outside the gene matches. Germline loops: CDR1 LGHDT, CDR2 YNNKEL (reference sequence). CDR3 sequence reads: CASSPRGGLTDTQYF. As DNA, the CDR3 is TGTGCCAGCAGCCCTCGGGGGGGCCTTACAGATACGCAGTATTTT.

The chain carries TRBV7-9 and TRBJ2-1, with D tentatively TRBD2 (6 bases). The length of the CDR3 is 17 residues. V was clipped by 5 bases and J by 3 bases, with 20 bases between them. From germline, CDR1 is SEHNR and CDR2 FQNEAQ (reference sequence). CDR3 in amino acids: CASSLTLGGSNYNEQFF. In DNA form, the CDR3 reads TGTGCCAGCAGCCTAACGCTCGGGGGTAGCAACTACAATGAGCAGTTCTTC.

The chain is built from TRBV18 and TRBJ1-1; 8 nucleotides align to TRBD1. This CDR3 is 14 amino acids long. Trimming at V came to 7 bases and at J to 5 bases, leaving 9 bases not matched to a gene. Germline V gene sequence: CDR1 KGHSH, CDR2 LQKENI. CDR3 region: CASLRQGAWTEAFF. The CDR3 nucleotides are TGTGCCAGCTTGCGGCAGGGGGCATGGACTGAAGCTTTCTTT.

J is TRBJ1-1 and V is TRBV5-1; 8 positions agree with TRBD1. Germline CDR1 and CDR2: SGHRS and YFSETQ. The J segment lost 3 bases and the V segment lost 4 bases, leaving 8 bases of the junction unmatched. CDR3 length: 15 amino acids. The CDR3 bases are TGCGCCAGCAGCAACGACCCAGGGGGCTACACTGAAGCTTTCTTT. It specifies CASSNDPGGYTEAFF. Based on the CDR3 plus reference TRBV5-1 and TRBJ1-1, the full variable domain is KAGVTQTPRYLIKTRGQQVTLSCSPISGHRSVSWYQQTPGQGLQFLFEYFSETQRNKGNFPGRFSGRQFSNSRSEMNVSTLELGDSALYLCASSNDPGGYTEAFFGQGTRLTVV.

The chain couples TRBV5-4 to TRBJ2-5; D unresolved. Trimming removed 2 bases from V and 1 base from J, with 6 bases in between. Germline V gene lookup returns CDR1 SGHNT and CDR2 YYREEE (reference sequence). This CDR3 spans 13 amino acids. The CDR3 reads CASSFDFQETQYF. The CDR3 coding sequence is TGTGCCAGCAGCTTTGACTTCCAAGAGACCCAGTACTTC.